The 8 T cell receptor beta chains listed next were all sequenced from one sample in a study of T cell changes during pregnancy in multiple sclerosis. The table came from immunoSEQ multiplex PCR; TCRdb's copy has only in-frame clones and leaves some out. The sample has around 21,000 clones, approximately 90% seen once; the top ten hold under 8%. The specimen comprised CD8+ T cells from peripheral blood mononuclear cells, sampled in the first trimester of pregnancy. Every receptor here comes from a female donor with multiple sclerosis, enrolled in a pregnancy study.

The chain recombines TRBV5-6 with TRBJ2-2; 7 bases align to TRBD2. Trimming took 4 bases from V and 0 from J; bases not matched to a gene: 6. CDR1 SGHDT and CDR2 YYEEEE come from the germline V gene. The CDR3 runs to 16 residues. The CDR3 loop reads CASSPWDYTNTGELFF. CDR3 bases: TGTGCCAGCAGCCCTTGGGACTACACGAACACCGGGGAGCTGTTTTTT. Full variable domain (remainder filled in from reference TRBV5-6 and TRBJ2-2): DAGVTQSPTHLIKTRGQQVTLRCSPKSGHDTVSWYQQALGQGPQFIFQYYEEEERQRGNFPDRFSGHQFPNYSSELNVNALLLGDSALYLCASSPWDYTNTGELFFGEGSRLTVL.

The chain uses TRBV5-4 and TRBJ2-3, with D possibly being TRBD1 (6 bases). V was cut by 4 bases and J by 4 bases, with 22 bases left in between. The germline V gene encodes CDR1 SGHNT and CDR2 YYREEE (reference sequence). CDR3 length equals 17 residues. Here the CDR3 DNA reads TGTGCCAGCAGCCGGGACCAGGGGCGCCCCATCCCAGATACGCAGTATTTT. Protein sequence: CASSRDQGRPIPDTQYF.

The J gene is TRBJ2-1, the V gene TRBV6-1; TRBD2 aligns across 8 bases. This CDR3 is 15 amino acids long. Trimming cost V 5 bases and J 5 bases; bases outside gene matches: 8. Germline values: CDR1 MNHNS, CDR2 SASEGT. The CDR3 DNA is TGTGCCAGCAGTCGGGGGGGGGCCCTCGACAATGAGCAGTTCTTC. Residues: CASSRGGALDNEQFF.

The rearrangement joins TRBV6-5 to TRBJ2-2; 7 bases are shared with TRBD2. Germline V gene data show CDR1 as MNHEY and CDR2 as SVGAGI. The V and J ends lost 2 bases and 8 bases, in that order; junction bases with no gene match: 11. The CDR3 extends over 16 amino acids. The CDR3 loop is CASSYVAGAPRGELFF. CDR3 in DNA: TGTGCCAGCAGTTACGTTGCGGGAGCCCCGAGGGGGGAGCTGTTTTTT.

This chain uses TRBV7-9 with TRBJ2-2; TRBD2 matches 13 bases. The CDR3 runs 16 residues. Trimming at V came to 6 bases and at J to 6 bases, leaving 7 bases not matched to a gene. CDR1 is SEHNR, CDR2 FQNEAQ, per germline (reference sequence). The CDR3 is CASRSLAGGPPGELFF. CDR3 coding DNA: TGTGCCAGCAGGTCACTAGCGGGAGGGCCCCCCGGGGAGCTGTTTTTT.

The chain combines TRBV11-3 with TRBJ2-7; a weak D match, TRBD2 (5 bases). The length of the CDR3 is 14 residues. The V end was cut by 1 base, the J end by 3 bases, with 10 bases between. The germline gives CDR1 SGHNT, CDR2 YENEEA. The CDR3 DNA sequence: TGTGCCAGCAGCTTAGTTGAGAGGGTCTACGAGCAGTACTTC. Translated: CASSLVERVYEQYF.

CDR3 sequence: CATKTASYNEQFF. DNA for the CDR3: TGTGCCACCAAGACAGCCTCCTACAATGAGCAGTTCTTC. The chain carries TRBV19 and TRBJ2-1; TRBD1 is a possible D gene (5 bases). The germline CDR1 and CDR2 sequences are LNHDA and SQIVND (reference sequence). The germline V and J ends were trimmed by 10 bases and 0 bases, with 10 bases remaining between them. There are 13 residues in the CDR3.

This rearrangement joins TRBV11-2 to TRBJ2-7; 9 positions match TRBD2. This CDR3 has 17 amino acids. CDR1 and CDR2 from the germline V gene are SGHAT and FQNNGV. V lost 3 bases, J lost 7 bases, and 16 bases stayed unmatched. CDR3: CASSFSRARGGRGEQYF. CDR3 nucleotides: TGTGCCAGCAGCTTCTCAAGGGCCCGGGGCGGGAGGGGTGAGCAGTACTTC.